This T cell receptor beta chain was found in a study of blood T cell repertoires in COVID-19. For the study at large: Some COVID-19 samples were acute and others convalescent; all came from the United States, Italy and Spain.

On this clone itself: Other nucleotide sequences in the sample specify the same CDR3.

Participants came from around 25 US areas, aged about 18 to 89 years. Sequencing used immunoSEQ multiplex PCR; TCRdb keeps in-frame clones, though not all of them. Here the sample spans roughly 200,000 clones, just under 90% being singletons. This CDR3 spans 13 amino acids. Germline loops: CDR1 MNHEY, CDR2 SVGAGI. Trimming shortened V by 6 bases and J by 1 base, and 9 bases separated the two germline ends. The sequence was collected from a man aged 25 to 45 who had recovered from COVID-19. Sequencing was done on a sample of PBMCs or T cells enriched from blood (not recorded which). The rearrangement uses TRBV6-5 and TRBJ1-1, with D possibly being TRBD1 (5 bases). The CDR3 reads CASSDRANTEAFF. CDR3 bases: TGTGCCAGCAGCGACAGAGCGAACACTGAAGCTTTCTTT.